What follows is one TCR beta chain and its context. Through a sample-barcoded 5' primer and a J-beta primer mix, a second PCR was run for roughly 7 to 12 cycles. The template-switch adaptor was a 5' adaptor with 12 random nucleotides. It tagged each cDNA molecule. TCRdb redid the calling of the 5' RACE reads with MiXCR, one entry per CDR3 protein. This sample has about 1.6 million distinct CDR3 sequences, with roughly a third found just once. The CDR3 length is 14 residues. The V gene's germline CDR1 is SGDLS and CDR2 YYNGEE. J gave up 6 bases and V 4 bases, and 6 bases lay outside the gene matches. The record originates from a study of blood T cells in healthy people across ages.

The sample comprised blood. This receptor was identified in a woman in her 30s in good health. The J gene is TRBJ2-3, the V gene TRBV9, with 9 nucleotides matching TRBD2. The CDR3 sequence is CASSPSGGQDTQYF. The CDR3, as DNA: TGTGCCAGCAGCCCGAGCGGGGGGCAGGATACGCAGTATTTT.